A single sample is the source of the 11 T cell receptor beta chains below, sequenced in a study of blood T cell repertoires in COVID-19 (dated by TCRdb to 2018 to 2021). The method was the immunoSEQ multiplex PCR assay. TCRdb limited this immuneACCESS table to in-frame rearrangements with V and J called. A share of clones is missing; checked studies link under half to unresolved V genes, and the rest is unexplained. The table for this sample lists more than 200,000 clones; around 84% of them were counted only once. Together, the top ten hold around 1.6% of the sample. Material: PBMCs or T cells enriched from blood (not recorded which). All receptors derive from a woman aged 45-60 years who had recovered from COVID-19.

This rearrangement joins TRBV19 to TRBJ1-2, with 7 bases identical to TRBD1. V lost 4 bases, J lost 4 bases, and 9 bases stayed unmatched. CDR1 is LNHDA, CDR2 SQIVND, per germline (reference sequence). This CDR3 contains 15 residues. CDR3 in amino acids: CASSTDGQVGYGYTF. The CDR3 region has the DNA TGTGCCAGTAGTACTGACGGACAGGTGGGCTATGGCTACACCTTC.

The chain uses TRBV6-5 and TRBJ2-7; D is possibly TRBD1 (6 bases). Germline CDR1 MNHEY, CDR2 SVGAGI. The V end was cut by 7 bases, the J end by 0 bases, with 10 bases between. The length of the CDR3 is 13 residues. Here the CDR3 reads CASKVQGSYEQYF. The CDR3, as DNA: TGTGCCAGCAAAGTACAGGGCTCCTACGAGCAGTACTTC.

CDR3 DNA sequence: TGTGCCACCAGTGATCCACAAAACTCCTACGAGCAGTACTTC. This gives the protein CATSDPQNSYEQYF. The chain is built from TRBV24-1 and TRBJ2-7; D gene ambiguous. The ends were cut back, 3 bases at V and 0 bases at J, with 8 bases in the middle. Germline CDR1 reads KGHDR; CDR2 reads SFDVKD. This CDR3 is built from 14 residues.

This clone was seen once. The V and J genes are TRBV6-5 and TRBJ2-2; D not certain. Germline V gene lookup returns CDR1 MNHEY and CDR2 SVGAGI. CDR3 length: 15 amino acids. Trimming took 7 bases from V and 6 from J, leaving 18 bases between them. CDR3 DNA sequence: TGTGCCAGCACCTTAGACAACCTTGAGCCCGGGGAGCTGTTTTTT. Amino acids: CASTLDNLEPGELFF.

The CDR3 here is CASRKTSGQETQYF. For the CDR3, the DNA is TGTGCCAGCAGGAAGACTAGCGGACAAGAGACCCAGTACTTC. The rearrangement links TRBV6-5 to TRBJ2-5; 9 bases map to TRBD2. The CDR3 runs 14 residues. Trimming took 6 bases from V and 2 from J; bases not matched to a gene: 4. From germline, CDR1 is MNHEY and CDR2 SVGAGI.

This clone appeared once. The V and J genes are TRBV19 and TRBJ2-7; D possibly corresponds to TRBD2 (5 bases). CDR3 size: 14 residues. Germline CDR1 LNHDA, CDR2 SQIVND (reference sequence). V lost 3 bases and J 3 bases, leaving 12 bases between the germline ends. The CDR3 region has the DNA TGTGCCAGTAGTATCAGACTATACTTCTACGAGCAGTACTTC. Translated, it gives CASSIRLYFYEQYF.

V and J are TRBV28 and TRBJ1-1, with 10 bases aligning to TRBD1. The CDR3 loop spans 14 amino acids. With V trimmed by 3 bases and J by 3 bases, 1 base remained unmatched. From germline, CDR1 is MDHEN and CDR2 SYDVKM. CDR3 residues: CASSLGQGYTEAFF. The CDR3 coding sequence is TGTGCCAGCAGTTTGGGACAGGGGTACACTGAAGCTTTCTTT.

This chain uses TRBV5-4 with TRBJ1-1, with 7 bases aligning to TRBD1. This CDR3 has 16 residues. The J segment lost 4 bases and the V segment lost 3 bases, leaving 12 bases of the junction unmatched. Germline CDR1 reads SGHNT; CDR2 reads YYREEE (reference sequence). The CDR3 sequence is CASSWGTSGQRTEAFF. CDR3 bases: TGTGCCAGCAGCTGGGGTACCTCGGGACAGCGCACTGAAGCTTTCTTT. Combining the CDR3 with reference TRBV5-4 and TRBJ1-1 gives the whole variable domain ETGVTQSPTHLIKTRGQQVTLRCSSQSGHNTVSWYQQALGQGPQFIFQYYREEENGRGNFPPRFSGLQFPNYSSELNVNALELDDSALYLCASSWGTSGQRTEAFFGQGTRLTVV.

The genes are TRBV18 and TRBJ1-4; the match to TRBD1 covers 12 bases. The trim removed 3 bases at V and 7 bases at J, leaving 9 bases unmatched. The CDR3 consists of 17 residues. Germline CDR1 KGHSH, CDR2 LQKENI. The CDR3 loop is CASSPGQGAFGGEKLFF. The CDR3 bases are TGTGCCAGCTCACCGGGACAGGGGGCTTTCGGAGGTGAAAAACTGTTTTTT. The complete variable domain, with remaining parts taken from reference TRBV18 and TRBJ1-4, reads NAGVMQNPRHLVRRRGQEARLRCSPMKGHSHVYWYRQLPEEGLKFMVYLQKENIIDESGMPKERFSAEFPKEGPSILRIQQVVRGDSAAYFCASSPGQGAFGGEKLFFGSGTQLSVL.

Concerning this clone itself: The germline gene is not matched at one end of the junction; a read error may be the cause. Written as DNA, the CDR3 is TGTGCCAGCAGTTTGGAGGGAGCGACTGGAAGCACCATATATTTT. This gives the protein CASSLEGATGSTIYF. The rearrangement links TRBV27 to TRBJ1-3; no definite D call. The CDR3 has 15 residues. Germline values: CDR1 MNHEY, CDR2 SMNVEV (reference sequence).

The chain combines TRBV4-1 with TRBJ1-1; D might be TRBD1 (6 bases). V was trimmed by 1 base and J by 1 base, leaving 16 bases between them. The CDR3 length is 17 residues. Germline lookup yields CDR1 MGHRA and CDR2 YSYEKL. The chain's CDR3 is CASSQVAGARGNTEAFF. Here the CDR3 DNA reads TGCGCCAGCAGCCAAGTGGCGGGGGCGAGAGGGAACACTGAAGCTTTCTTT.